This T cell receptor (beta chain) was identified during a study of cytomegalovirus exposure and HLA in healthy donors. Some clones are missing from TCRdb's copy, which holds only in-frame ones; the method was immunoSEQ multiplex PCR. The data show roughly 330,000 clones, with about 90% seen just once and 1.2% held by the top ten. Per germline, CDR1 SGHTA and CDR2 FQGNSA. J lost 5 bases, V lost 7 bases, and 13 bases had no gene match. The CDR3 sequence is 16 residues long. This sequence originates from a woman younger than 45 in good health and CMV-seropositive. The chain has TRBV7-2 and TRBJ2-7; 11 positions agree with TRBD2. The material sequenced was PBMCs. The CDR3 region has the DNA TGTGCCAGCACCCAGGGCCCACTAGCGGGAGTAAACGAGCAGTACTTC. Translating gives CASTQGPLAGVNEQYF.